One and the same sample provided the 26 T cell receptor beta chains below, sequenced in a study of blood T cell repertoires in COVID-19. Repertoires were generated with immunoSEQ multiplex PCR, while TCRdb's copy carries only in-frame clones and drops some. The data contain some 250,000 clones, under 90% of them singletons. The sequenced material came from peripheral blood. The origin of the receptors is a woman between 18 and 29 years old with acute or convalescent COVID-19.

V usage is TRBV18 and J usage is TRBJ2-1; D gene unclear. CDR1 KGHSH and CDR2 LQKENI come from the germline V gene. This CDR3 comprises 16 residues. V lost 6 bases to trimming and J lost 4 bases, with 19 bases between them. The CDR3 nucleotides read TGTGCCAGCTCCCTGGCGGCGGCCGGAAGATACAATGAGCAGTTCTTC. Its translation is CASSLAAAGRYNEQFF.

Written as DNA, the CDR3 is TGTGCCAGCAGTTTCGTCGGGAGCGGGGGCTACAATGAGCAGTTCTTC. Translating gives CASSFVGSGGYNEQFF. The rearrangement links TRBV27 to TRBJ2-1, with TRBD2 matching over 8 bases. This CDR3 contains 16 residues. Losses at the gene ends were 3 bases for V and 3 bases for J; bases not matched to a gene: 7. The germline gives CDR1 MNHEY, CDR2 SMNVEV (reference sequence).

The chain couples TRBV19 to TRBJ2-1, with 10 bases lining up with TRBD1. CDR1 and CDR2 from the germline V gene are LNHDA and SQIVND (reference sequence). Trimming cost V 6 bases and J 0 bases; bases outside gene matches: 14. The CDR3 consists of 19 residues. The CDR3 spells CASRPRDRGNRSSYNEQFF. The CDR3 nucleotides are TGTGCCAGTAGGCCCCGGGACAGGGGTAATCGAAGCTCCTACAATGAGCAGTTCTTC.

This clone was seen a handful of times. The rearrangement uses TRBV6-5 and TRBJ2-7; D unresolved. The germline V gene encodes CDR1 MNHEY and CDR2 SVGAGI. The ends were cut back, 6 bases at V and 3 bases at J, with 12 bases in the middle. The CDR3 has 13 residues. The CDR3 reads CASRAGSGYEQYF. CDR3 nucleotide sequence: TGTGCCAGCAGGGCCGGGTCTGGCTACGAGCAGTACTTC.

The CDR3 protein is CASSTGGTGGIYEQYF. CDR3 bases: TGTGCCAGCAGCACCGGGGGTACAGGGGGTATCTACGAGCAGTACTTC. This chain links TRBV28 with TRBJ2-7; 8 bases fit TRBD1. Trimming cost V 6 bases and J 3 bases; bases outside gene matches: 13. The germline V gene encodes CDR1 MDHEN and CDR2 SYDVKM. The CDR3 contains 16 residues.

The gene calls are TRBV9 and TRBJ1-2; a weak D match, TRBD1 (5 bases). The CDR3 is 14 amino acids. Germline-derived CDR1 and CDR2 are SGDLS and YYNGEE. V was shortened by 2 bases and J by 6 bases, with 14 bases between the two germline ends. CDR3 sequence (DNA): TGTGCCAGCAGCGTTGGACACTCACCGGATGGCTACACCTTC. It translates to CASSVGHSPDGYTF.

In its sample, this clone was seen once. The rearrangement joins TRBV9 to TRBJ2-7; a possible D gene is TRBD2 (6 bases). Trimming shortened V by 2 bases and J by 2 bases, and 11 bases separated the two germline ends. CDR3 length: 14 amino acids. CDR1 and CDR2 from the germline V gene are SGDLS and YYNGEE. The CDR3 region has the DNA TGTGCCAGCAGCGTTTTAGCGGAAGCCTACGAGCAGTACTTC. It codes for CASSVLAEAYEQYF.

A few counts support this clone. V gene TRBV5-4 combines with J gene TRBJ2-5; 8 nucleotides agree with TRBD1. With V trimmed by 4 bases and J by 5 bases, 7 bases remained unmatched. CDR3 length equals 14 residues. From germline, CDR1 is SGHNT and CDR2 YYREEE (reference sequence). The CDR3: CASSMQGAGETQYF. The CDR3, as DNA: TGTGCCAGCAGCATGCAGGGGGCAGGTGAGACCCAGTACTTC.

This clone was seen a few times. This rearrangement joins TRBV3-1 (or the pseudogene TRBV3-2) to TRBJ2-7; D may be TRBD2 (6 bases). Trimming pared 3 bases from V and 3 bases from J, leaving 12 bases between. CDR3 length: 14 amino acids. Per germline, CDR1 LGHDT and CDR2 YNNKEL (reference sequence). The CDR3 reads CASSQEGFYYEQYF. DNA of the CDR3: TGTGCCAGCAGCCAGGAGGGTTTTTACTACGAGCAGTACTTC.

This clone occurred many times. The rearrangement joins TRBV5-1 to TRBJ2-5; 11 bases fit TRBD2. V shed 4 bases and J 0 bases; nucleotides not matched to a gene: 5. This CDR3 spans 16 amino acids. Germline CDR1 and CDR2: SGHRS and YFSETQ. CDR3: CASSGRTSGYQETQYF. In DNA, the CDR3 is TGCGCCAGCAGCGGGAGGACTAGCGGGTACCAAGAGACCCAGTACTTC. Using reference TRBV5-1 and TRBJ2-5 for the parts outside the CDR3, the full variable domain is KAGVTQTPRYLIKTRGQQVTLSCSPISGHRSVSWYQQTPGQGLQFLFEYFSETQRNKGNFPGRFSGRQFSNSRSEMNVSTLELGDSALYLCASSGRTSGYQETQYFGPGTRLLVL.

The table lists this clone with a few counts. The CDR3 spells CSVAQQGVFEKLFF. Here the CDR3 DNA reads TGCAGCGTTGCTCAACAGGGGGTCTTTGAAAAACTGTTTTTT. J is TRBJ1-4 and V is TRBV29-1; 8 positions agree with TRBD1. V shed 4 bases and J 7 bases; nucleotides not matched to a gene: 8. The germline CDR1 and CDR2 sequences are SQVTM and ANQGSEA. This CDR3 has 14 residues.

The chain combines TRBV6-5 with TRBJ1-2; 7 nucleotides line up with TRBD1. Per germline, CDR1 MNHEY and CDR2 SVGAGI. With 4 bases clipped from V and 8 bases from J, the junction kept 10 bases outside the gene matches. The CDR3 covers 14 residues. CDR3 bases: TGTGCCAGCAGTTCCCAGGGGGAACGTAGGGGCTACACCTTC. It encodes CASSSQGERRGYTF.

CDR3 sequence reads: CASTLRTSGKSSYNEQFF. Written as DNA, the CDR3 is TGTGCCAGCACCTTAAGGACTAGCGGGAAGAGCTCCTACAATGAGCAGTTCTTC. The chain carries TRBV27 and TRBJ2-1; 12 positions agree with TRBD2. Germline V gene lookup returns CDR1 MNHEY and CDR2 SMNVEV (reference sequence). Unmatched junction bases numbered 10, after V lost 7 bases and J lost 0 bases. This CDR3 spans 18 amino acids.

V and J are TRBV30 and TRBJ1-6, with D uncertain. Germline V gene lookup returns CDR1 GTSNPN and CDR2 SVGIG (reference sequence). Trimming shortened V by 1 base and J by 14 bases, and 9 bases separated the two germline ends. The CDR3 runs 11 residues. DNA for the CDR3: TGTGCCTGGAGTGGTCAATTCACCCTCCACTTT. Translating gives CAWSGQFTLHF. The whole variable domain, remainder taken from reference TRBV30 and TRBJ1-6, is SQTIHQWPATLVQPVGSPLSLECTVEGTSNPNLYWYRQAAGRGLQLLFYSVGIGQISSEVPQNLSASRPQDRQFILSSKKLLLSDSGFYLCAWSGQFTLHFGNGTRLTVT.

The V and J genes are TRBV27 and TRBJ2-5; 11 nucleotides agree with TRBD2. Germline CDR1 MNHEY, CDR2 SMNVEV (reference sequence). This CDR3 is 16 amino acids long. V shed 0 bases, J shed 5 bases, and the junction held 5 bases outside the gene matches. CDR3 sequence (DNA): TGTGCCAGCAGTTTATCTTTAGCGGGAGGGGCGGAGACCCAGTACTTC. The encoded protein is CASSLSLAGGAETQYF.

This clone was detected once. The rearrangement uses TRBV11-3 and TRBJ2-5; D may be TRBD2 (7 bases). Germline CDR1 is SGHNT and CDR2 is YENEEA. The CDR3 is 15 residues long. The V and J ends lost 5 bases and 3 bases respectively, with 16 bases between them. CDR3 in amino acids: CASSPGAGEEETQYF. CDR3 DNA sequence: TGTGCCAGCAGCCCAGGGGCGGGAGAAGAAGAGACCCAGTACTTC. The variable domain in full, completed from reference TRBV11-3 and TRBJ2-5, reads EAGVVQSPRYKIIEKKQPVAFWCNPISGHNTLYWYLQNLGQGPELLIRYENEEAVDDSQLPKDRFSAERLKGVDSTLKIQPAELGDSAVYLCASSPGAGEEETQYFGPGTRLLVL.

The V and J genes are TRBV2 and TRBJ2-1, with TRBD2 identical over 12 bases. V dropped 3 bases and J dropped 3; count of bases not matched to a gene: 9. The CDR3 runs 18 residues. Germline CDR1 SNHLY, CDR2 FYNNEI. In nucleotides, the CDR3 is TGTGCCAGCAGTGACTCGGCTAGCGGGAGGGCCGTCTACAATGAGCAGTTCTTC. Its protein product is CASSDSASGRAVYNEQFF.

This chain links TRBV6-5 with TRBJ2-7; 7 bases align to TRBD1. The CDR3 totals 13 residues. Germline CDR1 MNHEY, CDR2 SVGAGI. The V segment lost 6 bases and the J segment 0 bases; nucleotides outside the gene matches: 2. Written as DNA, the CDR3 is TGTGCCAGCAGGAGGGACAGCTCCTACGAGCAGTACTTC. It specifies CASRRDSSYEQYF.

The CDR3 loop reads CASSLGFGMNTEAFF. DNA for the CDR3: TGCGCCAGCAGCTTAGGGTTCGGGATGAACACTGAAGCTTTCTTT. This rearrangement joins TRBV5-1 to TRBJ1-1; D uncertain. CDR3 size: 15 residues. Germline V gives CDR1 SGHRS, CDR2 YFSETQ. The V end lost 2 bases, the J end lost 0 bases, and 11 bases lay between the germline ends. Full variable domain (outside the CDR3, taken from reference TRBV5-1 and TRBJ1-1): KAGVTQTPRYLIKTRGQQVTLSCSPISGHRSVSWYQQTPGQGLQFLFEYFSETQRNKGNFPGRFSGRQFSNSRSEMNVSTLELGDSALYLCASSLGFGMNTEAFFGQGTRLTVV.

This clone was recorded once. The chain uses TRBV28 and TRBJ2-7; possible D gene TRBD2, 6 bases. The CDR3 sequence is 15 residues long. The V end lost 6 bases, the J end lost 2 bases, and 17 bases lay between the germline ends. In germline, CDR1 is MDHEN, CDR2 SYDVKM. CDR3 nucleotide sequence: TGTGCCAGCAGCCAAGCGAGCGGCGGGACCTACGAGCAGTACTTC. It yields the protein CASSQASGGTYEQYF.

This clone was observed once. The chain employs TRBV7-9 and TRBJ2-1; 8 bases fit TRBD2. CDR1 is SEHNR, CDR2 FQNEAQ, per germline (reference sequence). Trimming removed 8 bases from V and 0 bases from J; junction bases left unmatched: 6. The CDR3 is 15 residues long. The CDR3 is CASPGLADSYNEQFF. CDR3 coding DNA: TGTGCCAGCCCCGGACTAGCAGACTCCTACAATGAGCAGTTCTTC.

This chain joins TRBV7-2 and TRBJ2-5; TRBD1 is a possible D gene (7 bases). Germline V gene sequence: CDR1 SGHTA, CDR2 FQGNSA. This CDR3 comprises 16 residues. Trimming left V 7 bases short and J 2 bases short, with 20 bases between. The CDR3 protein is CASNGPWTGLQETQYF. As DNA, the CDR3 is TGTGCCAGCAACGGACCTTGGACAGGACTACAAGAGACCCAGTACTTC. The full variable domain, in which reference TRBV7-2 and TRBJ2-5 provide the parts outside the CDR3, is GAGVSQSPSNKVTEKGKDVELRCDPISGHTALYWYRQSLGQGLEFLIYFQGNSAPDKSGLPSDRFSAERTGGSVSTLTIQRTQQEDSAVYLCASNGPWTGLQETQYFGPGTRLLVL.

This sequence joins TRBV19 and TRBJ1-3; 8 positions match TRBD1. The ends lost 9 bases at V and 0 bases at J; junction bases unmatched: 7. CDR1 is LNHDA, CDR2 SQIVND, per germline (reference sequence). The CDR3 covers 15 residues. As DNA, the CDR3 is TGTGCCAGCGGGACAGGCTGGGGCTCTGGAAACACCATATATTTT. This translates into CASGTGWGSGNTIYF.

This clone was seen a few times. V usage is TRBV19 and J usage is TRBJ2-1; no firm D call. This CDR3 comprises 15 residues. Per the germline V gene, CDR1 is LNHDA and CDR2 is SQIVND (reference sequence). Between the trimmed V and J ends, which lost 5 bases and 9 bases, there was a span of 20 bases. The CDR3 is CASSPPGSRISEQFF. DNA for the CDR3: TGTGCCAGTAGTCCCCCAGGTAGTAGAATCAGTGAGCAGTTCTTC.

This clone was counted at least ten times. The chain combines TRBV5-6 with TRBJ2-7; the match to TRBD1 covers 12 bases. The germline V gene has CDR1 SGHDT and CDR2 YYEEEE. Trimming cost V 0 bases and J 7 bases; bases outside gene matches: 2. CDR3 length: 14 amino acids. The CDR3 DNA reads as TGTGCCAGCAGCTTGGGGGACAGGGGGCATGAGCAGTACTTC. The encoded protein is CASSLGDRGHEQYF. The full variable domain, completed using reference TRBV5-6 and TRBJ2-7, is DAGVTQSPTHLIKTRGQQVTLRCSPKSGHDTVSWYQQALGQGPQFIFQYYEEEERQRGNFPDRFSGHQFPNYSSELNVNALLLGDSALYLCASSLGDRGHEQYFGPGTRLTVT.

The CDR3 nucleotides are TGTGCCAGTAACCTGGGGGGGGGCATTAGCAATCAGCCCCAGCATTTT. As protein: CASNLGGGISNQPQHF. J is TRBJ1-5 and V is TRBV19; weak D call: TRBD1 (6 bases). The CDR3 spans 16 residues. In germline, CDR1 is LNHDA, CDR2 SQIVND (reference sequence). V was pared by 7 bases and J by 0 bases, with 16 bases between.